Listed below are T cell receptor beta chains from one sample, sequenced in a study of T cell repertoires in cytomegalovirus infection. No antigen is known for these receptors. Via MiXCR, TCRdb re-called the reads, giving one row per CDR3 protein. The sample contains around 230,000 distinct CDR3 sequences, less than 50% of which appear only once. The source was CD8+ T cells from cultured PBMCs, collected from culture after CMV antigen stimulation. These receptor sequences come from a human donor in good health (CMV status not recorded). Some clones in this sample may be carry-over from other donors' samples. CDR3s include the opening cysteine and the closing phenylalanine or tryptophan. A D gene is named only where the DNA matches it firmly. Size values are once, few and many counts, or a class for expanded clones, and some rows have none.

DNA: TGTGCCAGCAGCCCCACCGGGGGGTTTGGAAACACCATATATTTT
CDR3: CASSPTGGFGNTIYF
D: NA
J: TRBJ1-3
V: TRBV7-2
size: many

DNA: TGTGCCAGCAGTTTAATGGGATTGTTCTACACCTTC
CDR3: CASSLMGLFYTF
D: NA
J: TRBJ1-2
V: TRBV27
size: few

DNA: TGTGCCAGCAGTGATGGACAGAGGAACACTGAAGCTTTCTTT
CDR3: CASSDGQRNTEAFF
D: NA
J: TRBJ1-1
V: TRBV2
size: few

DNA: TGTGCCAGCAGGGGCGGGAGCTCTCGGGGGGAGCAGTTCTTC
CDR3: CASRGGSSRGEQFF
D: TRBD2
J: TRBJ2-1
V: TRBV7-6
size: few

DNA: TGTGCCAGCAGCGCAAGCCTGGGACCGTACAATGAGCAGTTCTTC
CDR3: CASSASLGPYNEQFF
D: NA
J: TRBJ2-1
V: TRBV9
size: once

DNA: TGTGCCAGCAGCTTAGCGGAGGGGGCTGGAAACACCATATATTTT
CDR3: CASSLAEGAGNTIYF
D: NA
J: TRBJ1-3
V: TRBV7-8
size: few

DNA: TGTGCCAGTAGCGCACTGAACACTGAAGCTTTCTTT
CDR3: CASSALNTEAFF
D: NA
J: TRBJ1-1
V: TRBV19
size: few

DNA: TGTGCCAGCAGCTCTCCCCCACAGGAGACTAACTATGGCTACACCTTC
CDR3: CASSSPPQETNYGYTF
D: NA
J: TRBJ1-2
V: TRBV7-9
size: NA

DNA: TGTGCCAGCAGCCCACGTCACACTGAAGCTTTCTTT
CDR3: CASSPRHTEAFF
D: NA
J: TRBJ1-1
V: TRBV7-9
size: NA

DNA: TGTGCCAGCAGCTTACTGGGACTTAGGAATTCACCCCTCCACTTT
CDR3: CASSLLGLRNSPLHF
D: NA
J: TRBJ1-6
V: TRBV11-2
size: NA

DNA: TGTGCCAGCAGCCCGAGACAGCTCCCGAACGTTGGAAAACTGTTTTTT
CDR3: CASSPRQLPNVGKLFF
D: NA
J: TRBJ1-4
V: TRBV27
size: few

DNA: TGTGCCAGCAGCCATCCGTACCGGGACTCGACCTACGAGCAGTACTTC
CDR3: CASSHPYRDSTYEQYF
D: NA
J: TRBJ2-7
V: TRBV7-9
size: NA

DNA: TGTGCCAGCAGTGTGCAGGGCGTTGAGCAGTTCTTC
CDR3: CASSVQGVEQFF
D: NA
J: TRBJ2-1
V: TRBV6-1
size: few

DNA: TGTGCCAGCAGCTTGCTCGACAGGGGGCTGTCGGACTATGGCTACACCTTC
CDR3: CASSLLDRGLSDYGYTF
D: TRBD1
J: TRBJ1-2
V: TRBV5-5
size: NA

DNA: TGTGCCAGCAGCTTAGCAGGAAACACCATATATTTT
CDR3: CASSLAGNTIYF
D: NA
J: TRBJ1-3
V: TRBV7-2
size: many

DNA: TGCGCCAGCAGCCAAGATCTGACTCCTGGAAACACCATATATTTT
CDR3: CASSQDLTPGNTIYF
D: NA
J: TRBJ1-3
V: TRBV4-1
size: NA

DNA: TGTGCCAGCAGCTTAGATGGGTCTCGTAATCAGCCCCAGCATTTT
CDR3: CASSLDGSRNQPQHF
D: NA
J: TRBJ1-5
V: TRBV7-9
size: few

DNA: TGTGCCAGTAGTATCGGGGCCCCGCGGTACAATGAGCAGTTCTTC
CDR3: CASSIGAPRYNEQFF
D: NA
J: TRBJ2-1
V: TRBV19
size: NA

DNA: TGCAGTGCAGAGAGGACAGAGCCTGCCTACAATGAGCAGTTCTTC
CDR3: CSAERTEPAYNEQFF
D: NA
J: TRBJ2-1
V: TRBV20-1
size: NA

DNA: TGTGCCAGCAGTTCCTATACCTACGAGCAGTACTTC
CDR3: CASSSYTYEQYF
D: NA
J: TRBJ2-7
V: TRBV12-3/TRBV12-4
size: few

DNA: TGTGCCAGCATTTCTACTTGGCCGACTAGCGGCAATGAGCAGTTCTTC
CDR3: CASISTWPTSGNEQFF
D: TRBD2
J: TRBJ2-1
V: TRBV28
size: NA

DNA: TGTGCCAGCAGCTACTCGACAGATTTTCGCTTCTATGGCTACACCTTC
CDR3: CASSYSTDFRFYGYTF
D: NA
J: TRBJ1-2
V: TRBV7-6
size: few

DNA: TGTGCCAGTAGTATAGGGGCGCATAATACTGAAGCTTTCTTT
CDR3: CASSIGAHNTEAFF
D: NA
J: TRBJ1-1
V: TRBV19
size: few

DNA: TGTGCCAGCAGCCTGACTAGCGGGAATAGAGATACGCAGTATTTT
CDR3: CASSLTSGNRDTQYF
D: TRBD2
J: TRBJ2-3
V: TRBV7-9
size: NA

DNA: TGCAGCGTTGGACGGAACTACAATGAGCAGTTCTTC
CDR3: CSVGRNYNEQFF
D: NA
J: TRBJ2-1
V: TRBV29-1
size: many

DNA: TGTGCCAGCAGCTTGGGAGGGCGACTTTTCCCCACCTACAATGAGCAGTTCTTC
CDR3: CASSLGGRLFPTYNEQFF
D: NA
J: TRBJ2-1
V: TRBV5-6
size: NA

DNA: TGTGCCAGCAGCCAAGTACTAGCGGGGGCGTCAGAGACCCAGTACTTC
CDR3: CASSQVLAGASETQYF
D: TRBD2
J: TRBJ2-5
V: TRBV14
size: NA

DNA: TGCGCCAGCAGCCAAGCGACTCGGCGACTAGCGGGAGGTACTCTTGAGACCCAGTACTTC
CDR3: CASSQATRRLAGGTLETQYF
D: TRBD2
J: TRBJ2-5
V: TRBV4-1
size: few

DNA: TGTGCCAGCAGCTCCCGGACTAGCTCAAACACCGGGGAGCTGTTTTTT
CDR3: CASSSRTSSNTGELFF
D: TRBD2
J: TRBJ2-2
V: TRBV14
size: NA

DNA: TGTGCCAGGCAGCCGGAGTCACACCAGGATGAGCAGTTCTTC
CDR3: CARQPESHQDEQFF
D: NA
J: TRBJ2-1
V: TRBV12-3/TRBV12-4
size: NA

DNA: TGTGCCAGCAGCAAAAGGCGGGACAGGCATTACGAGCAGTACTTC
CDR3: CASSKRRDRHYEQYF
D: TRBD1
J: TRBJ2-7
V: TRBV11-1
size: few

DNA: TGTGCCAGCAGCTTAGTGGCACAGGGTAACACTGAAGCTTTCTTT
CDR3: CASSLVAQGNTEAFF
D: NA
J: TRBJ1-1
V: TRBV7-6
size: NA

DNA: TGTGCCAGCAGCCGCGTGGGAAGGCAGATCAGCTATGGCTACACCTTC
CDR3: CASSRVGRQISYGYTF
D: NA
J: TRBJ1-2
V: TRBV7-8
size: many

DNA: TGTGCCAGCAGCCAACGAGCCACAGGGATCACAGATACGCAGTATTTT
CDR3: CASSQRATGITDTQYF
D: NA
J: TRBJ2-3
V: TRBV11-2
size: NA

DNA: TGTGCCAGCAGTGGGGACGGAGGCTACGAGCAGTACTTC
CDR3: CASSGDGGYEQYF
D: NA
J: TRBJ2-7
V: TRBV2
size: once

DNA: TGTGCCATTATAAATCTTGACAGCCCGAACTCTGGAAACACCATATATTTT
CDR3: CAIINLDSPNSGNTIYF
D: NA
J: TRBJ1-3
V: TRBV2
size: NA

DNA: TGTGCCAGCAGTCTGGGGACAGGGAGATTCCGAAACACCATATATTTT
CDR3: CASSLGTGRFRNTIYF
D: TRBD1
J: TRBJ1-3
V: TRBV12-3/TRBV12-4
size: NA

DNA: TGTGCCAGCAGTTTTGGGGCGGGGACAGGGGTTTCGGAGACCCAGTACTTC
CDR3: CASSFGAGTGVSETQYF
D: TRBD1
J: TRBJ2-5
V: TRBV7-3
size: NA

DNA: TGTGCCAGCAGCCACCCCCAGGAGGCCAACGTCCTGACTTTC
CDR3: CASSHPQEANVLTF
D: NA
J: TRBJ2-6
V: TRBV7-9
size: NA

DNA: TGTGCCAGCAGCCTCCGTAGGGTGGGACAGGGCGGGGAGACCCAGTACTTC
CDR3: CASSLRRVGQGGETQYF
D: TRBD1
J: TRBJ2-5
V: TRBV7-8
size: NA

DNA: TGTGCCACCAGCAGGGAGGTATACAATCAGCCCCAGCATTTT
CDR3: CATSREVYNQPQHF
D: NA
J: TRBJ1-5
V: TRBV15
size: many

DNA: TGTGCCAGCAGTCCCACAGATACGCAGTATTTT
CDR3: CASSPTDTQYF
D: NA
J: TRBJ2-3
V: TRBV12-3/TRBV12-4
size: NA

DNA: TGCAGCGTTGAAGATAACAGGGCCCTGTACACTGAAGCTTTCTTT
CDR3: CSVEDNRALYTEAFF
D: NA
J: TRBJ1-1
V: TRBV29-1
size: NA

DNA: TGTGCCAGCACCCTGGCGGGGGGCGGCACTGAAGCTTTCTTT
CDR3: CASTLAGGGTEAFF
D: NA
J: TRBJ1-1
V: TRBV28
size: NA

DNA: TGTGCCAGTAGTATAGGGACAGGATTCGCAACTGAAGCTTTCTTT
CDR3: CASSIGTGFATEAFF
D: TRBD1
J: TRBJ1-1
V: TRBV19
size: NA

DNA: TGTGCCATCAGTCGGGCAGGAGCCTTGGACGAGCAGTACTTC
CDR3: CAISRAGALDEQYF
D: NA
J: TRBJ2-7
V: TRBV10-3
size: few

DNA: TGTGCCAGCAGCTTACGGTTGGGAAATGAGCAGTTCTTC
CDR3: CASSLRLGNEQFF
D: NA
J: TRBJ2-1
V: TRBV7-8
size: few

DNA: TGTGCCAGCAGCTGGCCGGGACAGGGTTTGGCAGAGACCCAGTACTTC
CDR3: CASSWPGQGLAETQYF
D: TRBD1
J: TRBJ2-5
V: TRBV11-2
size: few

DNA: TGTGCCACCAGGTGCCCTTTGCATTTGGTTTGCAGGCTACAAGAGACCCAGTACTTC
CDR3: CATRCPLHLVCRLQETQYF
D: NA
J: TRBJ2-5
V: TRBV24-1
size: NA

DNA: TGTGCCAGCAGCCCCTCGGGACTAGCGGGAGACCTGTCCTACAATGAGCAGTTCTTC
CDR3: CASSPSGLAGDLSYNEQFF
D: TRBD2
J: TRBJ2-1
V: TRBV7-9
size: few

DNA: TGTGCCAGCAGCTCTACCGGGACAGGGGACGAAAAACTGTTTTTT
CDR3: CASSSTGTGDEKLFF
D: TRBD1
J: TRBJ1-4
V: TRBV7-9
size: NA

DNA: TGTGCCAGCAGCTTACCGCTTCAGGGAAACACCGGGGAGCTGTTTTTT
CDR3: CASSLPLQGNTGELFF
D: NA
J: TRBJ2-2
V: TRBV7-8
size: few

DNA: TGTGCCAGCAGCTCCGGACAGGCGGAGTCGAACACTGAAGCTTTCTTT
CDR3: CASSSGQAESNTEAFF
D: TRBD1
J: TRBJ1-1
V: TRBV7-6
size: NA

DNA: TGTGCCAGCAGTTTAGGGGTACGGGAGGGCCAGTACAATGAGCAGTTCTTC
CDR3: CASSLGVREGQYNEQFF
D: TRBD2
J: TRBJ2-1
V: TRBV27
size: few

DNA: TGTGCCACCAGTGATTATAACAGCACAGATACGCAGTATTTT
CDR3: CATSDYNSTDTQYF
D: NA
J: TRBJ2-3
V: TRBV24-1
size: NA

DNA: TGTGCCAGCAGCTCACTTAGCGGACCCTCCTACAATGAGCAGTTCTTC
CDR3: CASSSLSGPSYNEQFF
D: NA
J: TRBJ2-1
V: TRBV7-2
size: many

DNA: TGTGCCAGCAGCTTAGCGGGGGGCGGAGAGACCCAGTACTTC
CDR3: CASSLAGGGETQYF
D: NA
J: TRBJ2-5
V: TRBV7-8
size: many

DNA: TGTGCCAGCAGCTTATCGCGGACGATCGACGAGCAGTACTTC
CDR3: CASSLSRTIDEQYF
D: NA
J: TRBJ2-7
V: TRBV7-2
size: many

DNA: TGTGCCAGCAGCTTCGGCCATGGCTACACCTTC
CDR3: CASSFGHGYTF
D: NA
J: TRBJ1-2
V: TRBV7-9
size: NA